Detailed here is one TCR beta chain. A single count supports this clone. No cognate antigen has been identified for it. The sample holds no much larger clone one base away, and base qualities are not on file. The sample comes from a study of shared clonotypes between healthy human individuals (dated by TCRdb to between 2020 and 2021). At the level of the whole study: Three men and a couple of women, aged 18 to 49 years, made up the cohort. For each donor, three plates each were used for CD4 naive and CD4 memory, two plates were used for CD8 naive, and one plate was used for CD8 memory. The study deeply sequenced blood TCR repertoires of five healthy adults to estimate repertoire size and the extent of clonotype sharing between individuals. To increase sequencing depth and limit assay-specific biases, different laboratories used diverse techniques to prepare libraries and sequence TCR repertoires. Leukapheresis yielded between about 0.85 and 9 billion PBMCs per donor.

Results the study describes overall, beyond this receptor: Incomplete sequencing was indicated by rarefaction of sorted-subset datasets, despite the large sequencing depth. Pairwise subsampling indicated that sequencing depth was expected to affect the degree of clonotype sharing among donors. The genetic and exposure-history diversity represented was limited by the small number of donors. Compared with non-shared clonotypes, the clonotypes found in all four sorted-subset donors had higher generation probabilities. Naive subsets generally had larger estimated clonotype richness than memory subsets. Sharing across a few donors was observed for about 5% of naive CD4, over 3% of naive CD8, 2% to 2.5% of memory CD4, and around 0.4% of memory CD8 clonotypes. Sampling was limited to blood, and TCR repertoires in tissue likely differ from TCR repertoires in blood.

The CDR3 starts with the cysteine, ends with the phenylalanine, and has 14 residues. Only the CDR3 portion is preserved as DNA: 42 bases, with reading frame beginning at the first base. Trimmed from V: 5 bases; trimmed from J: 0 bases; junction bases lacking a gene match: 0. Based on the germline V gene (reference sequence), the CDR1 and CDR2 sequences are LNHDA and SQIVND. Using the deep immunoSEQ assay, multiplex PCR amplified TCR CDR3 regions from genomic DNA. Extracted genomic DNA from each cell subset was spread evenly across all wells of several immunoSEQ 96-well plates, with each plate serving as a replicate. Each replicate PCR for sorted subsets received about 220 ng genomic DNA, equal to around 32,000 T cell genomes. Purified libraries were measured with a Qubit 3.0 fluorometer, size-checked on a Bioanalyzer 2100, and measured again with the KAPA Library Quantification kit. Every immunoSEQ 96-well plate was sequenced on a separate single-read 150-cycle Illumina NextSeq 550 flow cell. Concerning the study's data processing: Because the immunoSEQ output included only junctional sequences and no quality scores, the filtering could not be the same as the filtering used for full-length reads. Sequences were annotated with PyIR, a Python wrapper for IgBLAST v1.9, and V/J genes and CDR3 were assigned using IMGT germline references. Reads with weak V/J assignments (E-value above 1e-6), missing CDR3, stop codons, out-of-frame junctions, or ambiguous translated residues were removed. V3J clonotypes were defined as sequences sharing the same inferred V gene, J gene, and CDR3 amino acid sequence. To compute the percentage overlap between repertoires, the number of shared unique clonotypes was divided by the size of the smaller repertoire. RTK rarefaction, the Chao1 estimator, and Recon v2.1 estimates of unobserved clonotypes were used to assess repertoire richness. Generation probabilities for all TCRbeta clonotypes obtained by the gDNA method from several donors were computed using OLGA. The clones in this table, taken by TCRdb from immuneACCESS, are in-frame only. Not every clone is retained; where verified, under half of the shortfall comes from an unresolved V gene, and the cause of the rest is unknown. The V and J calls and the clone size are those of that table, but D and trimming were determined from the DNA. This sample has about a million clones in its table, and approximately 76% of those were observed once. The ten most abundant clones make up approximately 1.3% of the sample.

Healthy HIV-negative adults with no recently reported acute infections or vaccinations were included as donors. Every donor was a Caucasian adult residing in Nashville, Tennessee, USA. CD4+ T cells were enriched through magnetic negative selection, after which naive cells were positively selected on CD45RA and the remaining negative fraction served as the memory subset. After blood collection by leukapheresis, PBMCs were isolated using Ficoll-Histopaque density gradient centrifugation and then cryopreserved in the vapor phase of liquid nitrogen. Purity and quantity of every magnetically sorted T cell population were checked by analytical flow cytometry. From each sorted fraction, genomic DNA was isolated and quantified by UV absorbance on a Nanodrop 2000c.

Recombination connected TRBV19 to TRBJ2-2, with TRBD1 identical over 7 junction bases. The TCR originated in a man aged 18 to 30 in good health. Sequenced material: memory CD4+ T cells sorted from blood. The sample's cell subset or site label, in plain terms: CD45RA-negative fraction. At the DNA level, the sequence is TGTGCCAGTAGTGGGACAGCGAACACCGGGGAGCTGTTTTTT. This yields the protein CASSGTANTGELFF.